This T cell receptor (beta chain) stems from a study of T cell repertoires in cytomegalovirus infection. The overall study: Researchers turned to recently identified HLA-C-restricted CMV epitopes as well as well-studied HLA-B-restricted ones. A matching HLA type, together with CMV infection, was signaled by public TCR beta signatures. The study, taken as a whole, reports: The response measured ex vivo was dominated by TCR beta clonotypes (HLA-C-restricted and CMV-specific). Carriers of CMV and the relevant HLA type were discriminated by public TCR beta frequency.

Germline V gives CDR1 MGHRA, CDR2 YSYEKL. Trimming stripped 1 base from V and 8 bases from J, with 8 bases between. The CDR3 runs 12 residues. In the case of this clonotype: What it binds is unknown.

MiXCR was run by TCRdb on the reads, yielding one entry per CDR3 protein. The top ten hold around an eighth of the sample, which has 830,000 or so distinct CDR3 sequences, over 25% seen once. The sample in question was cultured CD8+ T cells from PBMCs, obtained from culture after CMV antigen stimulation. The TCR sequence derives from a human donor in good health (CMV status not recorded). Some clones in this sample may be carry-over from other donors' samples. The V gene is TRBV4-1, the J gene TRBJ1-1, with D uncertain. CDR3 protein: CASSQGGVEAFF. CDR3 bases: TGCGCCAGCAGCCAAGGTGGAGTGGAAGCTTTCTTT.